This T cell receptor (beta chain) was found in a study of blood T cell repertoires in COVID-19 (TCRdb year 2020). For the study in its entirety: Collaborator samples came from the United States, Italy and Spain and covered acute and convalescent phases of COVID-19. The repertoires were released in a freely available public database meant as a resource for research on the immune response to SARS-CoV-2. Samples were obtained from the ongoing ImmuneRACE study (first 160 participants) and from roughly 1,300 subjects provided by 6 global collaborators. Subjects who had been exposed to COVID-19, were actively infected with it, or had recovered from it provided the deeply sampled blood TCRbeta repertoires that made up the dataset. Where available, HLA class I and class II types were taken from metadata supplied by the sample provider and were not determined by assay-based typing. Nearly every sample came with metadata listing a de-identified subject ID, COVID-19 status, age in years and sex. The material from the prospective study consisted of cDNA or gDNA derived from T cells, B-cell-depleted T cells, or PBMCs. Overall results and qualifications from the work: Clinical and demographic metadata were provided uncurated, with the amount varying by source and participant.

The V end loses 0 bases and the J end loses 5 bases, and a stretch of 11 bases separates them. Via the germline V gene, CDR1 is SGDLS and CDR2 YYNGEE. From the cysteine through the phenylalanine, the CDR3 covers 14 amino acids. Here the CDR3 DNA is all that survives: 42 bases in frame from base 1. TCRbeta CDR3 regions were amplified from genomic DNA using the immunoSEQ Assay, a bias-controlled multiplex PCR. Under the source paper's analysis protocol: Within the assay, amplification of reference gene primers was used to estimate how many nucleated cells each sample contained. Sequence reads were collapsed and filtered to measure the absolute abundance of every unique TCRbeta CDR3 rearrangement. For each sample, productive Simpson clonality was calculated as the square root of Simpson's diversity index over productive rearrangements. Held by TCRdb, this immuneACCESS table contains in-frame sequences only and omits some clones. Under half of the omission traces to an unresolved V gene where checked; the cause of the rest is unknown. The DNA was the basis for D and trimming; V, J and clone size are from that table. This sample has about 99,000 clones in its table, and around 82% of those were observed once. The leading ten clones occupy about 4.8% of the sample.

Concerning this clone itself: What antigen it recognizes has not been identified. No clone much larger than this one lies a single base away; base qualities are absent.

Collaborating institutions collected whole blood in K2EDTA tubes following their own protocols. For TCRbeta analysis, collaborators shipped samples as frozen whole blood, isolated PBMCs, or DNA extracted from either of those sample types. The receptor chain draws on TRBV9 and TRBJ2-5; TRBD2 is a weak D gene call, 6 bases matching. Sequenced: peripheral blood. The clonotype was recovered from a man aged 55 to 70 with acute or convalescent COVID-19. The bases are TGTGCCAGCAGCGTAGCTCCTAGCGTGGAGACCCAGTACTTC. It codes for CASSVAPSVETQYF.